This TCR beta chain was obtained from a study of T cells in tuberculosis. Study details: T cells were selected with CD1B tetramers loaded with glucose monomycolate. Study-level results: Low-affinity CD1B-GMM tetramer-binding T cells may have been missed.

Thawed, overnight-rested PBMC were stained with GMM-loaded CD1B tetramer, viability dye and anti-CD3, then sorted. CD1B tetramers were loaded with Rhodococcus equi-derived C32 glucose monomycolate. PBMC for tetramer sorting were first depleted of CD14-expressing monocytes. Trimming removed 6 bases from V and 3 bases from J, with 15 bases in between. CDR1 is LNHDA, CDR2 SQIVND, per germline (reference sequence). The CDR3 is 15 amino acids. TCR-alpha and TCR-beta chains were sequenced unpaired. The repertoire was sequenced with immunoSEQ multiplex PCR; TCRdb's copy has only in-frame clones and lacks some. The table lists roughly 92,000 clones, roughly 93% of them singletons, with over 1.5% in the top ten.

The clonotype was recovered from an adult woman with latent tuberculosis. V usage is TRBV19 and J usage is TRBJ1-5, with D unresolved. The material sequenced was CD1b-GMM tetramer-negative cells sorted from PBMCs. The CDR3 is CASSRGGRDNQPQHF. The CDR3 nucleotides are TGTGCCAGTAGCCGGGGTGGGAGGGACAATCAGCCCCAGCATTTT.